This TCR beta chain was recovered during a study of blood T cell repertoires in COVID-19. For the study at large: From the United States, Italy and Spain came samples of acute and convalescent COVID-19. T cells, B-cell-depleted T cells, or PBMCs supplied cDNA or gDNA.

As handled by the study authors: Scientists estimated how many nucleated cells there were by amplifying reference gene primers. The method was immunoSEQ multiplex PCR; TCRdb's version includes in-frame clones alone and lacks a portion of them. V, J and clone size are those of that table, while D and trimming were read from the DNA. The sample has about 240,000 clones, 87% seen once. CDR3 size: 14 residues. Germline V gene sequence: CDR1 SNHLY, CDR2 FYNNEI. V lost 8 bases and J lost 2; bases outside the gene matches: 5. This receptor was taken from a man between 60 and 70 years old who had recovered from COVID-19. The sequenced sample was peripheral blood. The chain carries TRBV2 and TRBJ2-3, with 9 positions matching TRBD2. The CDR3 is CASPSGGFTDTQYF. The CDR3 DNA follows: TGTGCCAGCCCGAGCGGGGGGTTCACAGATACGCAGTATTTT.